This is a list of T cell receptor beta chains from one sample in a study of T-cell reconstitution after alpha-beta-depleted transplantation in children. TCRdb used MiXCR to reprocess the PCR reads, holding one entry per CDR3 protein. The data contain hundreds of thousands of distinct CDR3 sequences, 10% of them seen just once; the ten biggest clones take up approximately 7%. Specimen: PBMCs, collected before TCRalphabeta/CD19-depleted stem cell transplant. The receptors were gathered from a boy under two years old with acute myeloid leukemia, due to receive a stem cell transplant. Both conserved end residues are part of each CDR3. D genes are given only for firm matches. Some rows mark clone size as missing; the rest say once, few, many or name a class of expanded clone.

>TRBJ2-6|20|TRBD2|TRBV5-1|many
CASSLLARGLAGSGANVLTF
TGCGCCAGCAGCTTATTGGCCAGGGGACTAGCGGGCTCTGGGGCCAACGTCCTGACTTTC
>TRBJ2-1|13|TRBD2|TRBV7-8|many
CASSLVPTGGGFF
TGTGCCAGCAGCTTAGTCCCAACGGGAGGAGGGTTCTTC
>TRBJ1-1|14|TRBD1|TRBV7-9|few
CASRATGVNTEAFF
TGTGCCAGCAGGGCGACAGGGGTGAACACTGAAGCTTTCTTT
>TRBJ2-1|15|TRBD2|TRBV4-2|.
CASSPWTSAYNEQFF
TGTGCCAGCAGCCCATGGACTAGTGCGTACAATGAGCAGTTCTTC
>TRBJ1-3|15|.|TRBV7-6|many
CASSLVGGAGNTIYF
TGTGCCAGCAGCTTAGTAGGAGGGGCTGGAAACACCATATATTTT
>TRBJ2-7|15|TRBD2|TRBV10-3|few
CAISEWLAGDYEQYF
TGTGCCATCAGTGAGTGGCTAGCGGGAGATTACGAGCAGTACTTC
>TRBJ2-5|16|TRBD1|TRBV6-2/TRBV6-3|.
CASSYDRQGVQETQYF
TGTGCCAGCAGTTACGATCGACAGGGGGTTCAAGAGACCCAGTACTTC
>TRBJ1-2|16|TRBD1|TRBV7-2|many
CASSFGQGDFNYGYTF
TGTGCCAGCAGCTTTGGACAGGGTGACTTCAACTATGGCTACACCTTC
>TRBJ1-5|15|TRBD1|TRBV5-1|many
CASSATGGSNQPQHF
TGCGCCAGCAGCGCCACAGGGGGAAGCAATCAGCCCCAGCATTTT
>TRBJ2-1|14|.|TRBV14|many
CASSPVSSYNEQFF
TGTGCCAGCAGCCCTGTGAGCTCCTACAATGAGCAGTTCTTC
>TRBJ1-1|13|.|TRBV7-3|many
CASSLHTGTEAFF
TGTGCCAGCAGCTTACATACGGGCACTGAAGCTTTCTTT
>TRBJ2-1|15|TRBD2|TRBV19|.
CASSTGLAPHNEQFF
TGTGCCAGTAGTACCGGACTAGCCCCCCACAATGAGCAGTTCTTC
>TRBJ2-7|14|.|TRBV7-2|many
CASSRDFASYEQYF
TGTGCCAGCAGTCGGGACTTTGCCTCCTACGAGCAGTACTTC
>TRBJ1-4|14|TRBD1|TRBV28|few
CASGRTGQNEKLFF
TGTGCCAGCGGCCGGACAGGGCAAAATGAAAAACTGTTTTTT
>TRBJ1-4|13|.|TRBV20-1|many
CSARLAGDEKLFF
TGCAGTGCTAGACTGGCAGGGGATGAAAAACTGTTTTTT
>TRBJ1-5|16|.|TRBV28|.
CASSFGTPYSNQPQHF
TGTGCCAGCAGTTTCGGGACCCCCTATAGCAATCAGCCCCAGCATTTT
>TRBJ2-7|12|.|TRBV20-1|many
CSAGPSSYEQYF
TGCAGTGCTGGGCCGTCCTCCTACGAGCAGTACTTC
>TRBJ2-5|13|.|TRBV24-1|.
CATSGWDGETQYF
TGTGCCACCAGTGGATGGGACGGGGAGACCCAGTACTTC
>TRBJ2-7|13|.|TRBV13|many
CASSPPSQNEQYF
TGTGCCAGCAGCCCCCCTAGCCAGAACGAGCAGTACTTC
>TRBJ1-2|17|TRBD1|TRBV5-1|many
CASSSTLSGGARYGYTF
TGCGCCAGCAGCTCCACACTGTCAGGGGGCGCGAGATATGGCTACACCTTC
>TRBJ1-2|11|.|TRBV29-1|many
CSDRDLYGYTF
TGCAGCGACAGGGACCTCTATGGCTACACCTTC
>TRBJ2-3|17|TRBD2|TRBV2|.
CASSDAGLAGDTDTQYF
TGTGCCAGCAGTGATGCGGGACTAGCGGGGGACACAGATACGCAGTATTTT
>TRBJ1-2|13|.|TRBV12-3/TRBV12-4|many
CASSFRPPYDYTF
TGTGCCAGCAGTTTTCGGCCCCCATATGACTACACCTTC
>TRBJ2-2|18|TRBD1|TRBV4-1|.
CASSQDNRDRGDTGELFF
TGCGCCAGCAGCCAAGATAACCGGGACAGGGGGGACACCGGGGAGCTGTTTTTT
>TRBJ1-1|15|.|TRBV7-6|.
CASSSQQGGGTEAFF
TGTGCCAGCAGCTCCCAACAAGGGGGAGGCACTGAAGCTTTCTTT
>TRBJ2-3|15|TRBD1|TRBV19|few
CASSTDGTGTDTQYF
TGTGCCAGTAGTACCGACGGGACAGGCACAGATACGCAGTATTTT
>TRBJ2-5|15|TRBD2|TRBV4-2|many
CASSQTSGGPETQYF
TGTGCCAGCAGCCAAACTAGCGGGGGACCTGAGACCCAGTACTTC
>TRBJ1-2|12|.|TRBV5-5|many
CASSLDRYGYTF
TGTGCCAGCAGCTTGGACCGCTATGGCTACACCTTC
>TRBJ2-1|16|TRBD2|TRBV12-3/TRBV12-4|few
CASATSGGSLRNEQFF
TGTGCCAGCGCGACTAGCGGGGGGTCCCTCAGGAATGAGCAGTTCTTC
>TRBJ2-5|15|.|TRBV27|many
CASSLWGGLQETQYF
TGTGCCAGCAGTTTATGGGGGGGCTTACAAGAGACCCAGTACTTC
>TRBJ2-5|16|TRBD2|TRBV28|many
CASSMLTSGLQETQYF
TGTGCCAGCAGTATGCTGACTAGCGGACTGCAAGAGACCCAGTACTTC
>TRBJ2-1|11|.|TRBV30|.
CAWSQGNEQFF
TGTGCCTGGAGTCAGGGTAATGAGCAGTTCTTC
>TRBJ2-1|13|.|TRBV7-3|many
CASSSRGGNEQFF
TGTGCCAGCAGCTCCAGGGGGGGCAATGAGCAGTTCTTC
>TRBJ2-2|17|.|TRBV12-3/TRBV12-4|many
CASSLNPLATETGELFF
TGTGCCAGCAGTTTAAACCCACTAGCTACAGAGACCGGGGAGCTGTTTTTT
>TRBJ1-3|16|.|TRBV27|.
CASPGRRGRSGNTIYF
TGTGCCAGCCCAGGCAGGCGGGGACGCTCTGGAAACACCATATATTTT
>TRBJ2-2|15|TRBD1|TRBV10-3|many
CATLGQVINTGELFF
TGTGCCACCTTAGGACAGGTTATCAACACCGGGGAGCTGTTTTTT
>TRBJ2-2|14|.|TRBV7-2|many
CASVRDTFTGELFF
TGTGCCAGCGTCCGGGACACCTTCACCGGGGAGCTGTTTTTT